The next 2 T cell receptor beta chains were all read from a single sample in a study of Ad26.COV2.S vaccination and SARS-CoV-2 variants (dated by TCRdb to the early 2020s). The library was made by the immunoSEQ multiplex PCR assay. The source is immuneACCESS, and TCRdb retained only in-frame sequences with V and J called. Part of the clones is not carried over; for the studies checked, unresolved V genes explain less than half of this, and the remainder is unexplained. The sample records 200,000 to 300,000 clones, around 87% of which are singletons. Roughly 10% of the sample comes from the top ten. Per the publication, the treatment or condition label means: some 20 received Ad26.COV2.S at low or high dose, single or two shots; several received placebo; per-sample allocation not given. For vaccine and placebo recipients, the sequenced repertoires came from samples collected on day 63 after the first injection.

The starting material was peripheral blood, obtained in a trial of Ad26.COV2.S vaccine versus placebo. These TCRs come from a person aged 18-65 years who received the Ad26.COV2.S COVID-19 vaccine or a placebo.

The chain combines TRBV6-2 or TRBV6-3 with TRBJ2-1, with 8 bases matching TRBD2. This CDR3 contains 14 residues. With V trimmed by 2 bases and J by 7 bases, 4 bases remained unmatched. Germline V gene lookup returns CDR1 MNHEY and CDR2 SVGEGT. The CDR3 loop reads CASSYTGGLNEQFF. In nucleotides, the CDR3 is TGTGCCAGCAGTTACACGGGGGGGCTAAATGAGCAGTTCTTC.

The CDR3 DNA reads TGTGCCAGCAGTTACCCCTCGGGACAGGGGGCAGGCAATCAGCCCCAGCATTTT. It codes for CASSYPSGQGAGNQPQHF. The gene calls are TRBV6-2 or TRBV6-3 and TRBJ1-5; 12 nucleotides agree with TRBD1. Unmatched junction bases numbered 7, after V lost 2 bases and J lost 2 bases. The CDR3 covers 18 residues. CDR1 is MNHEY and CDR2 is SVGEGT in the germline V gene.